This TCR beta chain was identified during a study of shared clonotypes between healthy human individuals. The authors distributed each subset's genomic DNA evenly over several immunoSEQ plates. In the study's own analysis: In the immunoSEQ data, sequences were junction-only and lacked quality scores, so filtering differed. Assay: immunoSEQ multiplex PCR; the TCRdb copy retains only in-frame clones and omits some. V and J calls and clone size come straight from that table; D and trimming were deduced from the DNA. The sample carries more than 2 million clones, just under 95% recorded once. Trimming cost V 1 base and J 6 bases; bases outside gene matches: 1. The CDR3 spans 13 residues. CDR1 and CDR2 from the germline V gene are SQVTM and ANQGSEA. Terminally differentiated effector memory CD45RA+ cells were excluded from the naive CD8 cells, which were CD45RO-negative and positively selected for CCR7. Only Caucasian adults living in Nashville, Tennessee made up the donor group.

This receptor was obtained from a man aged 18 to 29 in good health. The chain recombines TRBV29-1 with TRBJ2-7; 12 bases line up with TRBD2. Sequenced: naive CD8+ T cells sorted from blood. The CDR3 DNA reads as TGCAGCGTTGAAGGGACTAGCGGGATCGAGCAGTACTTC. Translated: CSVEGTSGIEQYF.